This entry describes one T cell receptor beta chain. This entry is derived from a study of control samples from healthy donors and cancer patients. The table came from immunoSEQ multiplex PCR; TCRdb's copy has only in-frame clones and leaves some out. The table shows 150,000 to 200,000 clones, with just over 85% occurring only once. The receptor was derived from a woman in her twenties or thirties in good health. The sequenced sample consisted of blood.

The CDR3 coding sequence is TGCGCCAGCAGCCCCGGTAGCAATGAGCAGTTCTTC. Its translation: CASSPGSNEQFF. The chain uses TRBV4-1 and TRBJ2-1; D is unclear. Trimming removed 4 bases from V and 6 bases from J, with 7 bases in between. Germline CDR1 reads MGHRA; CDR2 reads YSYEKL. The length of the CDR3 is 12 residues.